Listed below are T cell receptor beta chains from one sample, sequenced in a study of blood T cell repertoires in COVID-19. The method was immunoSEQ multiplex PCR; TCRdb's version includes in-frame clones alone and lacks a portion of them. The repertoire includes over 250,000 clones, 75% to 95% of them detected once, and 1.1% sits in the top ten. Specimen: PBMCs or T cells enriched from blood (not recorded which). Source of these receptors: a woman aged 25-40 years who had recovered from COVID-19. CDR3s include the opening cysteine and the closing phenylalanine or tryptophan. The D gene is left open where the match is weak.

j_call	v_call	d_call	cdr3_nt	cdr3_aa
TRBJ2-7	TRBV11-2	TRBD2	TGTGCCAGCAGCCCTCCGGGACTAGGGTACGAGCAGTACTTC	CASSPPGLGYEQYF
TRBJ2-1	TRBV4-3	TRBD2	TGCGCCAGCAGCCAAGAAGCTAGCGGGAGGTGGAACAATGAGCAGTTCTTC	CASSQEASGRWNNEQFF
TRBJ1-2	TRBV12-2	-	TGTGCAAGTCGACCACCGACAGGACGTGGATATGGCTACACCTTC	CASRPPTGRGYGYTF
TRBJ2-5	TRBV18	-	TGTGCCAGCTCACCAGGGCGACAGCAAGAGACCCAGTACTTC	CASSPGRQQETQYF
TRBJ1-4	TRBV7-9	-	TGTGCCAGCAGCTTAGCAGGGCGGGGAGATGAAAAACTGTTTTTT	CASSLAGRGDEKLFF
TRBJ2-7	TRBV30	-	TGTGCCTGGAGTGTACAGGGATTGGGCGAGCAGTACTTC	CAWSVQGLGEQYF
TRBJ2-7	TRBV30	TRBD2	TGTGCCTGGAATCCCGGGACTAGCGGCTACGAGCAGTACTTC	CAWNPGTSGYEQYF
TRBJ2-1	TRBV5-4	TRBD2	TGTGCCAGCAGCTTGTCGCTTACTAGCGGGAGGGCCGGGCATGAGCAGTTCTTC	CASSLSLTSGRAGHEQFF
TRBJ1-1	TRBV19	-	TGTGCCAGTAGTATAGACCATGAAGCTTTCTTT	CASSIDHEAFF
TRBJ2-7	TRBV7-6	TRBD1	TGTGCCAGCAGCTTAGCGGGACAGATGGGATCCTACGAGCAGTACTTC	CASSLAGQMGSYEQYF